This TCR beta chain is from a study of cytomegalovirus exposure and HLA in healthy donors. Broader study findings: There were several of the most significant clusters that appeared linked to common viral pathogens in a later analysis. In an earlier analysis, productive rearrangement rates for most beta V segments clustered near 87% or 30%. Most TCRs appeared rarely, but some public TCRs recurred in many donors.

The primer mix had 60 Vbeta and 13 Jbeta primers. Assay used: immunoSEQ multiplex PCR; TCRdb lists only in-frame clones, some missing. The sample yields about 98,000 clones, roughly 83% seen once. Among the donors, all were healthy bone marrow donors. The CDR3 loop spans 15 amino acids. The V and J ends lost 5 bases and 3 bases respectively, with 17 bases between them. CDR1 KGHSH and CDR2 LQKENI come from the germline V gene. About this clone itself: Its specificity is not known.

The chain is built from TRBV18 and TRBJ2-7, with a weak D call TRBD2 (7 bases). The TCR originated in a middle-aged man in good health and CMV-seronegative. Source material: PBMCs. Here the CDR3 reads CASSSFWGGNYEQYF. CDR3 nucleotide sequence: TGTGCCAGCTCATCTTTCTGGGGGGGCAACTACGAGCAGTACTTC.